This T cell receptor beta chain is drawn from a study of beta chain features in type 1 diabetes. The germline CDR1 and CDR2 sequences are SGHAT and FQNNGV. V lost 4 bases and J lost 7; bases outside the gene matches: 7. The CDR3 sequence is 15 residues long. Every bit of the isolated RNA underwent reverse transcription, so sequencing read expressed TCRB transcripts. Sequencing used immunoSEQ multiplex PCR; TCRdb keeps in-frame clones, though not all of them. The sample holds hundreds of thousands of clones, more than 11% seen once. This clone was observed a handful of times. The J gene is TRBJ2-1, the V gene TRBV11-2; 10 nucleotides match TRBD2. This TCR was recovered from a man aged 25 to 40 in good health. The sequencing input was naive CD4+ T cells from blood. This chain's CDR3 is CASSSLAGVVNEQFF. CDR3 sequence (DNA): TGTGCCAGCAGCTCGCTAGCGGGAGTGGTAAATGAGCAGTTCTTC.